The present entry profiles one T cell receptor (beta chain) with its context. Its antigen target is currently unknown. Nothing much larger sits one base from this clone, and base qualities are not available. CDR3 length: 17 amino acids, cysteine to phenylalanine. The sequence is cut down to CDR3 DNA, 51 bases in frame from base 1. The germline V gene encodes CDR1 SGDLS and CDR2 YYNGEE. V drops 4 bases and J drops 2 bases, leaving 21 bases in between. This sample was included in a study of control samples from healthy donors and cancer patients (dated by TCRdb to 2019 to 2021). The library was produced with the immunoSEQ multiplex PCR assay. The table was pulled from immuneACCESS by TCRdb, which kept in-frame rearrangements only. Such tables lose some clones; where checked, under half of the loss comes from unresolved V genes, and the rest has no known cause. The sample yields around 150,000 clones; 88% were counted once. The ten top clones hold 1.5% to 2% of the sample.

Sequenced material: blood. The sequence is built from TRBV9 and TRBJ1-2; the D gene lacks a confident call. This receptor was identified in a man aged 18 to 35 in good health. CDR3 sequence: CASSPSPALGRNYGYTF. In nucleotides, the sequence is TGTGCCAGCAGCCCCTCACCCGCACTCGGACGGAACTATGGCTACACCTTC. Full variable domain (CDR3 extended with the reference TRBV9 and TRBJ1-2 proteins): DSGVTQTPKHLITATGQRVTLRCSPRSGDLSVYWYQQSLDQGLQFLIQYYNGEERAKGNILERFSAQQFPDLHSELNLSSLELGDSALYFCASSPSPALGRNYGYTFGSGTRLTVV.